This T cell receptor beta chain was identified during a study of molecular identifiers for immune sequencing clone quantification. Germline V gives CDR1 MNHEY, CDR2 SVGAGI. The V and J ends lost 2 bases and 2 bases respectively, with 13 bases between them. The CDR3 extends over 15 amino acids. Sorted cell numbers of roughly 17,000 to 1,100,000, with 10%, 30% or 50% RNA, served as input for naive CD8 libraries. Sorting was used to obtain naive CD8 T cells (CD8+CD4-CCR7+CD45RA+). Details on this clonotype: Its antigen is not known.

The study's findings and limits: Effector cells had over 98% of their molecules in clones above 20 RNA copies, while naive cells had under 1%.

Previously described methods with listed TCR primers produced the bulk TCR libraries. TCRdb redid the calling of the PCR reads with MiXCR, one entry per CDR3 protein. This sample yields about 630,000 distinct CDR3 sequences, of which around 25% are seen a single time; about 0.78% belongs to the top ten. The chain carries TRBV6-5 and TRBJ2-7, with D possibly being TRBD1 (5 bases). The sequencing sample was made of naive CD8+ T cells from blood, with Jurkat cell RNA spiked in. The subset here: FACS-sorted CD8+CD4-CCR7+CD45RA+ naive T cells. The TCR was taken from a human donor in good health. Some libraries in this study had Jurkat cell RNA spiked in. CDR3 in DNA: TGTGCCAGCAGTTACCGACAGTTGGCTACCTACGAGCAGTACTTC. It translates to CASSYRQLATYEQYF.